The 14 T cell receptor beta chains below were found in one sample sequenced in a study of regulatory T cells in long-lasting Graves disease. This sample's time point: newly diagnosed GD, antithyroid drugs for less than 3 months. PBMC RNA served as the TCR library source. Combining iRepertoire HTBI primers with Arm-PCR of CDR3 regions, the authors built TCR beta libraries. TCRdb reprocessed the multiplex PCR reads with MiXCR, giving one entry per CDR3 protein. The sample lists some 230,000 distinct CDR3 sequences, about 17% seen once, with approximately 20% in the top ten. This specimen consisted of peripheral blood mononuclear cells (PBMCs), obtained at new diagnosis, from a patient treated with antithyroid drugs. The receptors originated from a female donor with Graves disease.

This clonotype was detected ten times or more. This chain connects TRBV6-1 to TRBJ2-3; D might be TRBD1 or TRBD2, each matching 5 bases. Per the germline V gene, CDR1 is MNHNS and CDR2 is SASEGT. Trimming left V 5 bases short and J 3 bases short, with 15 bases between. CDR3 size: 15 residues. CDR3 protein: CASSLLQAGTDTQYF. The CDR3 region has the DNA TGTGCCAGCAGTCTATTACAGGCGGGTACAGATACGCAGTATTTT.

This clonotype was seen many times. The J gene is TRBJ2-1, the V gene TRBV6-5; no definite D call. The CDR3 runs to 15 residues. The V end lost 3 bases, the J end lost 0 bases, and 9 bases lay between the germline ends. From germline, CDR1 is MNHEY and CDR2 SVGAGI. The chain's CDR3 is CASSYWESSYNEQFF. The CDR3 nucleotides read TGTGCCAGCAGTTATTGGGAAAGCTCCTACAATGAGCAGTTCTTC.

In its sample, this clonotype was seen many times. The chain carries TRBV10-3 and TRBJ1-5; D call uncertain. The V gene's germline CDR1 is ENHRY and CDR2 SYGVKD. The CDR3 is 15 amino acids. Trimming left V 2 bases short and J 7 bases short, with 15 bases between. CDR3 DNA sequence: TGTGCCATCAGTGAGGGGGTTGGTGTTAGGCAGCCCCAGCATTTT. Translating gives CAISEGVGVRQPQHF.

The table lists this clonotype with many counts. J is TRBJ1-1 and V is TRBV10-3, with 7 positions matching TRBD1. The CDR3 consists of 16 residues. V shed 7 bases and J 0 bases; nucleotides not matched to a gene: 11. CDR1 and CDR2 (germline): ENHRY, SYGVKD. In DNA, the CDR3 is TGTGCCATCAACCAGGCAGGGGGGTACATGAACACTGAAGCTTTCTTT. Its translation: CAINQAGGYMNTEAFF.

This clonotype was counted at least ten times. V gene TRBV28 combines with J gene TRBJ1-2; possible D gene TRBD1, 5 bases. Germline V gene data show CDR1 as MDHEN and CDR2 as SYDVKM. The ends were cut back, 4 bases at V and 2 bases at J, with 14 bases in the middle. The length of the CDR3 is 15 residues. CDR3 protein: CASSSQSWGNYGYTF. DNA of the CDR3: TGTGCCAGCAGTTCCCAATCTTGGGGGAACTATGGCTACACCTTC.

This clonotype has a count of ten or more. The chain employs TRBV2 and TRBJ2-2; tentative D call: TRBD2 (6 bases). Germline V CDR1 and CDR2: SNHLY, FYNNEI. Between the trimmed V and J ends, which lost 6 bases and 6 bases, there was a span of 11 bases. This CDR3 contains 13 residues. In nucleotides, the CDR3 is TGTGCCAGCAGCCCCCTAGCGTCCGGGGAGCTGTTTTTT. Its translation is CASSPLASGELFF.

This clonotype was observed at least ten times. The chain has TRBV20-1 and TRBJ1-5; no clear D gene. Germline V gives CDR1 DFQATT, CDR2 SNEGSKA (reference sequence). V dropped 3 bases and J dropped 7 bases, with 16 bases sitting between them. There are 14 residues in the CDR3. CDR3: CSASVGRVGQPQHF. DNA for the CDR3: TGCAGTGCTAGTGTGGGTCGGGTCGGACAGCCCCAGCATTTT.

This clonotype was counted at least ten times. This chain uses TRBV7-2 with TRBJ2-1; D remains ambiguous. From germline, CDR1 is SGHTA and CDR2 FQGNSA. The CDR3 sequence is 15 residues long. V dropped 0 bases and J dropped 0 bases, with 6 bases sitting between them. The CDR3 nucleotides are TGTGCCAGCAGCTTAGCGGCGAGCTCCTACAATGAGCAGTTCTTC. This translates into CASSLAASSYNEQFF. The whole variable domain, remainder taken from reference TRBV7-2 and TRBJ2-1, is GAGVSQSPSNKVTEKGKDVELRCDPISGHTALYWYRQSLGQGLEFLIYFQGNSAPDKSGLPSDRFSAERTGGSVSTLTIQRTQQEDSAVYLCASSLAASSYNEQFFGPGTRLTVL.

There are many counts of this clonotype. The chain links TRBV5-1 to TRBJ1-4; TRBD1 might be the D (5 bases). Germline V CDR1 and CDR2: SGHRS, YFSETQ. The CDR3 is made up of 15 amino acids. Trimming shortened V by 1 base and J by 7 bases, and 14 bases separated the two germline ends. This CDR3 is CASSLTRGGGEKLFF. CDR3 nucleotide sequence: TGCGCCAGCAGCTTGACGAGGGGCGGCGGTGAAAAACTGTTTTTT.

There are many counts of this clonotype. The CDR3 DNA sequence: TGTGCCAGCAGTGAGCATACGCAGTATTTT. Translation gives CASSEHTQYF. The rearrangement joins TRBV2 to TRBJ2-3; D is unresolved. The CDR3 sequence is 10 residues long. Trimming removed 3 bases from V and 7 bases from J, with 2 bases in between. CDR1 SNHLY and CDR2 FYNNEI come from the germline V gene.

With respect to this clonotype: A far larger clone lies a single base away; this is likely a read error. V and J are TRBV11-1 and TRBJ2-2; tentative D call: TRBD2 (5 bases). The CDR3 runs to 14 residues. Germline CDR1 is SGHAT and CDR2 is FQDESV (reference sequence). The CDR3 here is CASSLWQNTGELLF. The CDR3 nucleotides read TGTGCCAGCAGCTTATGGCAGAACACCGGGGAGCTGCTTTTT.

Many counts were recorded for this clonotype. This chain links TRBV10-2 with TRBJ2-7; the D call may be TRBD1 or TRBD2 (6 bases each). The V end was cut by 3 bases, the J end by 4 bases, with 16 bases between. The germline V gene has CDR1 WSHSY and CDR2 SAAADI. This CDR3 comprises 15 residues. DNA for the CDR3: TGCGCCAGCAGTGATCCGGGGGTAAGGGGGTACGAGCAGTACTTC. Translating it yields CASSDPGVRGYEQYF.

A word on this clonotype: A read error is the likely source, as a far larger clone sits one nucleotide away. The rearrangement uses TRBV10-3 and TRBJ2-5; D possibly matches TRBD1 or TRBD2 (5 bases each). Per the germline V gene, CDR1 is ENHRY and CDR2 is SYGVKD. V was clipped by 3 bases and J by 11 bases, with 13 bases between them. The CDR3 extends over 12 amino acids. The chain's CDR3 is CAISEGAGRQYF. The CDR3 DNA follows: TGTGCCATCAGTGAAGGGGCGGGCAGACAGTACTTC.

This clonotype has ten or more counts. This chain connects TRBV20-1 to TRBJ2-1, with TRBD2 identical over 12 bases. The CDR3 has 18 amino acids. Germline trimming cut 0 bases from V and 2 bases from J; bases unmatched to any gene: 8. Germline V gene lookup returns CDR1 DFQATT and CDR2 SNEGSKA (reference sequence). CDR3 loop: CSARERLAGGGTYNEQFF. CDR3 coding DNA: TGCAGTGCTAGAGAGCGGCTAGCGGGAGGGGGAACCTACAATGAGCAGTTCTTC.